The rows below give T cell receptor beta chains drawn from one sample of a study of shared clonotypes between healthy human individuals. The repertoire was sequenced with immunoSEQ multiplex PCR; TCRdb's copy has only in-frame clones and lacks some. This sample carries around 1,100,000 clones, roughly 77% of them seen once, and the ten largest clones take 0.89%. The sample taken for sequencing was memory CD4+ T cells from PBMCs. The source of these receptors is a man younger than 35 in good health. Some clones in this sample may be carry-over from other donors' samples. The CDR3 runs from the conserved cysteine through the conserved F or W. Each record gives: CDR3 protein, CDR3 DNA, V gene, CDR3 length, D gene, clone size, J gene. The D gene is left open where the match is weak. Only part of the rows carry a size: once, few, many, or a class if the clone is expanded.

CASSSSYRAETQYF,TGTGCCAGCAGCTCGAGCTACAGGGCAGAGACCCAGTACTTC,TRBV5-6,14,-,-,TRBJ2-5
CASNRGGNTQYF,TGTGCCAGCAATAGGGGGGGAAATACGCAGTATTTT,TRBV25-1,12,-,-,TRBJ2-3
CASSSSGRASEQFF,TGTGCCAGCAGTTCTAGCGGGAGGGCCAGTGAGCAGTTCTTC,TRBV6-1,14,TRBD2,-,TRBJ2-1
CASSFGPGGEETQYF,TGTGCCAGCAGCTTCGGTCCGGGGGGCGAAGAGACCCAGTACTTC,TRBV7-2,15,-,once,TRBJ2-5
CASARGQSNTGELFF,TGTGCCAGCGCCAGGGGGCAGAGTAACACCGGGGAGCTGTTTTTT,TRBV21-1,15,-,-,TRBJ2-2
CASSLIGTAQETQYF,TGCGCCAGCAGCTTGATAGGGACAGCTCAAGAGACCCAGTACTTC,TRBV5-1,15,TRBD1,-,TRBJ2-5
CAWSVLGSGNTIYF,TGTGCCTGGAGTGTATTGGGTTCTGGAAACACCATATATTTT,TRBV30,14,-,-,TRBJ1-3
CASSSDPPLAGGKQFF,TGTGCCAGCAGCTCTGACCCACCCCTAGCGGGAGGGAAGCAGTTCTTC,TRBV11-3,16,TRBD2,-,TRBJ2-1
CASSYSTGAGANVLTF,TGTGCCAGCAGTTACTCGACAGGGGCTGGGGCCAACGTCCTGACTTTC,TRBV27,16,TRBD1,-,TRBJ2-6
CASSQDPSSSREQYF,TGCGCCAGCAGCCAAGATCCTAGCAGCTCGCGCGAGCAGTACTTC,TRBV4-3,15,-,-,TRBJ2-7
CASSPRTGTDTQYF,TGTGCCAGCAGCCCCCGAACAGGAACAGATACGCAGTATTTT,TRBV9,14,-,-,TRBJ2-3
CASSPIHADGYTF,TGTGCCAGCTCACCTATTCACGCGGATGGCTACACCTTC,TRBV18,13,-,-,TRBJ1-2
CASSLRQGGETQYF,TGCGCCAGCAGCCTCCGACAGGGTGGAGAGACCCAGTACTTC,TRBV5-1,14,TRBD1,few,TRBJ2-5
CASSYGTGYEKLFF,TGTGCCAGCAGTTACGGGACAGGGTATGAAAAACTGTTTTTT,TRBV2,14,TRBD1,few,TRBJ1-4
CASSQDRTGGPDTQYF,TGCGCCAGCAGCCAAGATAGAACGGGAGGGCCAGATACGCAGTATTTT,TRBV4-1,16,TRBD2,-,TRBJ2-3
CASSLAGQGSGETQYF,TGCGCCAGCAGCTTGGCTGGACAGGGGTCAGGAGAGACCCAGTACTTC,TRBV5-1,16,TRBD1,few,TRBJ2-5
CASSVRDMSGRRGDTQYF,TGTGCCAGCAGCGTAAGAGATATGAGCGGGAGAAGGGGAGATACGCAGTATTTT,TRBV9,18,TRBD2,once,TRBJ2-3